A selection of T cell receptor beta chains follows, all from one sample in a study of identical twins. TCRdb re-called the 5' RACE reads with MiXCR, one entry per CDR3 protein. The sample contains about 220,000 distinct CDR3 sequences, less than 9.5% of which appear only once. The sequencing sample was made of memory (CD45RO+) T cells sorted from blood. These receptors originate from a young woman in good health. Both conserved end residues are part of each CDR3. A D gene is named only where the DNA matches it firmly. The size field is filled for only some rows; it gives once, few, many or a size class.

>.|TRBJ2-5|few|TRBV15
TGTGCCACCCGGCTTTTGGGGGGCCAGGAGACCCAGTACTTC
CATRLLGGQETQYF
>.|TRBJ2-1|few|TRBV4-1
TGCGCCAGCAGCCAAGAGGTACAGCACAATGAGCAGTTCTTC
CASSQEVQHNEQFF
>TRBD1|TRBJ2-7|.|TRBV6-5
TGTGCCAGCAGTTACAATCAGGGGGCCTACGAGCAGTACTTC
CASSYNQGAYEQYF
>TRBD2|TRBJ2-2|many|TRBV7-9
TGTGCCAGCAGCGCGACTAGCGGGAGCACCACCGGGGAGCTGTTTTTT
CASSATSGSTTGELFF
>TRBD1|TRBJ1-1|many|TRBV5-5
TGTGCCAGCAGCGTAACCTCGACAGGGAAAAGGGACACTGAAGCTTTCTTT
CASSVTSTGKRDTEAFF
>.|TRBJ1-1|many|TRBV5-1
TGCGCCAGCAGCCGAGGGAGCCCCCTCACTGAAGCTTTCTTT
CASSRGSPLTEAFF
>TRBD2|TRBJ2-1|few|TRBV6-2/TRBV6-3
TGTGCCAGCAGTTACCGCCGGGGAGGGAGGGCTTACAATGAGCAGTTCTTC
CASSYRRGGRAYNEQFF
>.|TRBJ2-3|.|TRBV20-1
TGCAGTGCGTCGGAAAGCGCCCAGAGCACAGATACGCAGTATTTT
CSASESAQSTDTQYF
>.|TRBJ2-3|few|TRBV20-1
TGCAGTGCTAGGGATACCGGGTATGCAGATACGCAGTATTTT
CSARDTGYADTQYF
>TRBD1|TRBJ2-3|.|TRBV12-3/TRBV12-4
TGTGCCAGCAGACCCCGGGACAGGGGGGCAGATACGCAGTATTTT
CASRPRDRGADTQYF
>TRBD1|TRBJ1-5|few|TRBV15
TGTGCCACCAGCAGAGGACAGGGAAGTCAGCCCCAGCATTTT
CATSRGQGSQPQHF
>.|TRBJ2-3|medium-sized|TRBV7-9
TGTGCCAGCAGCAAGGTATGGACTGGGACCACAGATACGCAGTATTTT
CASSKVWTGTTDTQYF
>.|TRBJ2-1|many|TRBV6-4
TGTGCCAGCAGTGAAAGGTTCTCCTACAATGAGCAGTTCTTC
CASSERFSYNEQFF
>.|TRBJ1-2|many|TRBV6-1
TGTGCCAGCAGCACCCCCGACAGATTCTATGGCTACACCTTC
CASSTPDRFYGYTF
>TRBD1|TRBJ1-1|few|TRBV20-1
TGCAGTGCTAGAGTCCAGGGGGGCACTGAAGCTTTCTTT
CSARVQGGTEAFF
>.|TRBJ2-5|few|TRBV20-1
TGCAGTGCCCCCGTTAGGGGATCCCAAGGAACCCAGTACTTC
CSAPVRGSQGTQYF
>.|TRBJ2-1|.|TRBV2
TGTGCCAGCAGTTTCACTCCCATCTCCTACAATGAGCAGTTCTTC
CASSFTPISYNEQFF
>TRBD2|TRBJ2-5|few|TRBV11-1
TGTGCCAGCAGCCCAGTCCGAATTTTAGCGGGAGCCTTAGAGACCCAGTACTTC
CASSPVRILAGALETQYF
>TRBD2|TRBJ2-1|.|TRBV11-3
TGTGCCAGCAGCCTTAGCGGGGTCTCCTACAATGAGCAGTTCTTC
CASSLSGVSYNEQFF
>.|TRBJ2-3|.|TRBV19
TGTGCCAGTAGTGAACCCTCTAGCACAGATACGCAGTATTTT
CASSEPSSTDTQYF